This paragraph reports one T cell receptor (beta chain). The antigen is undetermined. This record belongs to a study of cytomegalovirus exposure and HLA in healthy donors. General study results and limits: Specificity for CMV antigens was confirmed in vitro for three of the CMV-associated chains. The finding came from a later analysis; first-cohort TCR clusters tended to co-occur in the roughly 120 validation repertoires.

Assay: immunoSEQ multiplex PCR; the TCRdb copy retains only in-frame clones and omits some. The sample records some 130,000 clones, approximately 82% being singletons. Trimming pared 4 bases from V and 5 bases from J, leaving 14 bases between. Germline assignment: CDR1 ENHRY and CDR2 SYGVKD. The length of the CDR3 is 14 residues. The sample was PBMCs. This chain joins TRBV10-3 and TRBJ1-1, with D unclear. The sequence was obtained from a man aged 25 to 40 in good health and CMV-seropositive. The CDR3 is CAISVRGSGTEAFF. CDR3 DNA sequence: TGTGCCATCAGTGTTCGAGGGTCTGGTACTGAAGCTTTCTTT.